Each of the 19 T cell receptor beta chains below was sequenced from the same sample in a study of control samples from healthy donors and cancer patients. Profiled with immunoSEQ multiplex PCR; TCRdb holds only in-frame clones, not every one. The sample records more than 70,000 clones, roughly 89% being singletons. Sequences were obtained from PBMCs. All receptors come from a man between 60 and 75 years old with lung cancer.

The rearrangement uses TRBV9 and TRBJ2-2; D gene ambiguous. The CDR3 sequence is 15 residues long. Germline V gene sequence: CDR1 SGDLS, CDR2 YYNGEE. Trimming took off 4 bases at V and 1 base at J, with 11 bases between the two ends. CDR3 coding DNA: TGTGCCAGCAGCTCCCGGGCCTTGAACACCGGGGAGCTGTTTTTT. This sequence encodes CASSSRALNTGELFF.

The chain joins TRBV29-1 to TRBJ1-4, with D hard to call. The CDR3 totals 12 residues. Trimming removed 6 bases from V and 6 bases from J, with 11 bases in between. CDR1 SQVTM and CDR2 ANQGSEA come from the germline V gene. The CDR3 DNA follows: TGCAGCGTCCTGGACGGGGATGAAAAACTGTTTTTT. Its translation: CSVLDGDEKLFF.

The chain uses TRBV24-1 and TRBJ1-5, with D possibly TRBD1 on 5 matching bases. Germline CDR1 reads KGHDR; CDR2 reads SFDVKD. The CDR3 has 16 residues. Deletions cut 9 bases from V and 0 bases from J, with 17 bases between. This CDR3 is CATPNPDGASNQPQHF. Written as DNA, the CDR3 is TGTGCCACCCCGAATCCGGACGGGGCTAGCAATCAGCCCCAGCATTTT.

This chain links TRBV5-1 with TRBJ2-5; D assignment may be TRBD1 or TRBD2 (6 bases each). The CDR3 is made up of 14 amino acids. V lost 5 bases and J lost 1, with 12 bases in between. Germline V CDR1 and CDR2: SGHRS, YFSETQ. The CDR3 nucleotides read TGCGCCAGCAGGTCCCCGGGGGCCCAAGAGACCCAGTACTTC. Residues: CASRSPGAQETQYF.

The chain recombines TRBV9 with TRBJ1-2; D is undetermined. The CDR3 has 15 residues. With 0 bases removed from V and 4 bases from J, the gap between germline ends came to 13 bases. Per germline, CDR1 SGDLS and CDR2 YYNGEE. CDR3 in DNA: TGTGCCAGCAGCGTAGACTGGCTACAAGTCTATGGCTACACCTTC. It encodes CASSVDWLQVYGYTF.

The chain has TRBV7-6 and TRBJ2-2, with TRBD1 as a possible D gene (6 bases). Germline V gene sequence: CDR1 SGHVS, CDR2 FNYEAQ. V was pared by 5 bases and J by 3 bases, with 16 bases between. This CDR3 is 16 amino acids long. CDR3 loop: CASSPRTARDTGELFF. CDR3 coding DNA: TGTGCCAGCAGCCCCCGGACAGCCCGGGACACCGGGGAGCTGTTTTTT.

The rearrangement links TRBV30 to TRBJ1-1; TRBD1 is a possible D gene (6 bases). Germline CDR1 and CDR2: GTSNPN and SVGIG (reference sequence). V was trimmed by 2 bases and J by 11 bases, leaving 15 bases between them. The CDR3 sequence is 12 residues long. The DNA for the CDR3 is TGTGCCTGGAGTATTCAACAGGGTGGGGCTTTCTTT. It is translated as CAWSIQQGGAFF.

The chain couples TRBV30 to TRBJ1-5; the D is unclear. Germline CDR1 GTSNPN, CDR2 SVGIG (reference sequence). This CDR3 has 14 amino acids. The V gene lost 0 bases and the J gene lost 4 bases, with 10 bases spanning the gap. DNA of the CDR3: TGTGCCTGGAGTGTCGGTCCCTTAAATCAGCCCCAGCATTTT. The encoded protein is CAWSVGPLNQPQHF.

This clone has only one observation. This chain links TRBV5-1 with TRBJ2-3; TRBD2 matches at 8 bases. CDR3 size: 17 residues. Losses at the gene ends were 5 bases for V and 0 bases for J; bases not matched to a gene: 11. Germline V gene data show CDR1 as SGHRS and CDR2 as YFSETQ. This CDR3 is CASRKPGLVSSTDTQYF. CDR3 nucleotides: TGCGCCAGCAGGAAACCGGGACTAGTCTCTAGCACAGATACGCAGTATTTT.

This clone has only a few counts. This sequence joins TRBV5-4 and TRBJ2-7; D possibly uses TRBD1 or TRBD2 (5 bases each). CDR1 SGHNT and CDR2 YYREEE come from the germline V gene (reference sequence). This CDR3 spans 17 amino acids. The CDR3 DNA sequence: TGTGCCAGCAGTTTGGATGGACCCGGGACGGTTTCCTACGAGCAGTACGTC. Amino acids: CASSLDGPGTVSYEQYV.

About this clone itself: Other DNA sequences in this sample translate to the same CDR3. The chain uses TRBV5-1 and TRBJ2-7; D not certain. The CDR3 spans 14 residues. V gave up 0 bases and J gave up 0 bases, with 7 bases separating them. CDR1 and CDR2 from the germline V gene are SGHRS and YFSETQ. The CDR3 loop reads CASSLAPASYEQYV. The CDR3, as DNA: TGCGCCAGCAGCTTGGCCCCTGCCTCCTACGAGCAGTACGTC.

The chain carries TRBV7-8 and TRBJ1-5; D might be TRBD1 (6 bases). The ends were cut back, 5 bases at V and 5 bases at J, with 13 bases in the middle. CDR1 SGHVS and CDR2 FQNEAQ come from the germline V gene. CDR3 length: 14 amino acids. CDR3 DNA: TGTGCCAGCAGCATATACGGGGGCTATCAGCCCCAGCATTTT. Its translation: CASSIYGGYQPQHF.

V gene TRBV7-9 combines with J gene TRBJ1-1, with a weak D call TRBD1 (5 bases). Germline V gene sequence: CDR1 SEHNR, CDR2 FQNEAQ (reference sequence). Deletions cut 7 bases from V and 1 base from J, with 13 bases between. The CDR3 totals 14 residues. The CDR3 sequence is CASTIDSSNTEAFF. For the CDR3, the DNA is TGTGCCAGCACCATAGACAGTTCGAACACTGAAGCTTTCTTT.

The genes are TRBV2 and TRBJ2-5; TRBD1 agrees at 9 bases. Germline V gives CDR1 SNHLY, CDR2 FYNNEI. With V trimmed by 10 bases and J by 5 bases, 2 bases remained unmatched. The CDR3 spans 11 residues. CDR3 loop: CATGTGETQYF. DNA of the CDR3: TGTGCCACCGGGACAGGGGAGACCCAGTACTTC. Together with reference TRBV2 and TRBJ2-5, the CDR3 gives the full variable domain: EPEVTQTPSHQVTQMGQEVILRCVPISNHLYFYWYRQILGQKVEFLVSFYNNEISEKSEIFDDQFSVERPDGSNFTLKIRSTKLEDSAMYFCATGTGETQYFGPGTRLLVL.

This clone was recorded once. The chain links TRBV6-5 to TRBJ1-1; D ambiguous. The ends were cut back, 0 bases at V and 5 bases at J, with 4 bases in the middle. Germline CDR1 is MNHEY and CDR2 is SVGAGI. The CDR3 totals 12 residues. DNA for the CDR3: TGTGCCAGCAGTTACTCGCGGACTGAAGCTTTCTTT. This encodes CASSYSRTEAFF.

This clone was seen a few times. The rearrangement links TRBV3-1 (or the pseudogene TRBV3-2) to TRBJ1-3, with D maybe TRBD1 (5 bases). CDR1 and CDR2 from the germline V gene are LGHDT and YNNKEL (reference sequence). Trimming pared 5 bases from V and 1 base from J, leaving 15 bases between. The CDR3 is made up of 16 amino acids. This CDR3 is CASSARDDGSGNTIYF. The CDR3 bases are TGTGCCAGCAGCGCGCGGGACGACGGATCTGGAAACACCATATATTTT.

The genes are TRBV15 and TRBJ2-7, with D uncertain. Trimming shortened V by 4 bases and J by 2 bases, and 9 bases separated the two germline ends. CDR3 size: 13 residues. The germline CDR1 and CDR2 sequences are LNHNV and YYDKDF (reference sequence). The CDR3 nucleotides are TGTGCCACCAGCATGCTAAGAACCTACGAGCAGTACTTC. The encoded protein is CATSMLRTYEQYF.

The rearrangement joins TRBV7-3 to TRBJ1-2; the D gene is possibly TRBD1 (6 bases). The CDR3 contains 18 residues. V lost 0 bases and J lost 2, with 19 bases in between. CDR1 and CDR2 (germline): SGHTA, FQGTGA. The CDR3 reads CASSLTFRDTGGNYGYTF. The CDR3 nucleotides read TGTGCCAGCAGCTTAACGTTCCGGGACACGGGGGGAAACTATGGCTACACCTTC.

This chain links TRBV27 with TRBJ2-7, with D unclear. CDR1 is MNHEY, CDR2 SMNVEV, per germline (reference sequence). The CDR3 is 11 residues long. Trimming removed 4 bases at V and 5 bases at J, with 6 bases between. DNA for the CDR3: TGTGCCAGCAGTTCCTTCAACGAGCAGTACTTC. It is translated as CASSSFNEQYF.